What follows are 6 T cell receptor beta chains derived from one specimen sequenced in a study of immune cell composition in non-small cell lung cancer. Produced via immunoSEQ multiplex PCR; TCRdb's table is partial and in-frame only. Of 1,500 to 2,000 clones in the sample, approximately 80% are singletons; the top ten hold about 8.3%. The sample taken for sequencing was lung tumor tissue. The receptors here all came from a human donor with non-small cell lung cancer.

The chain carries TRBV10-1 and TRBJ2-3; the match to TRBD2 covers 10 bases. V lost 1 base, J lost 5 bases, and 9 bases stayed unmatched. The CDR3 loop spans 17 amino acids. The germline CDR1 and CDR2 sequences are WNHNN and SYGVQD (reference sequence). This CDR3 is CASSEWASGSSGDTQYF. The CDR3 DNA follows: TGCGCCAGCAGTGAGTGGGCTAGCGGGAGTTCGGGAGATACGCAGTATTTT.

V is TRBV30 and J is TRBJ1-4; 9 bases map to TRBD1. This CDR3 is built from 15 residues. V lost 1 base, J lost 5 bases, and 5 bases stayed unmatched. The germline gives CDR1 GTSNPN, CDR2 SVGIG (reference sequence). The CDR3: CAWSARQGGNEKLFF. CDR3 sequence (DNA): TGTGCCTGGAGTGCCCGACAGGGGGGGAATGAAAAACTGTTTTTT.

The rearrangement uses TRBV25-1 and TRBJ1-1; 7 bases agree with TRBD1. Germline lookup yields CDR1 MGHDK and CDR2 SYGVNS. Trimming took 3 bases from V and 1 from J; bases not matched to a gene: 5. The CDR3 consists of 15 residues. CDR3 amino acids: CASSDSGDRNTEAFF. The CDR3 DNA sequence: TGTGCCAGCAGTGATTCGGGGGACAGGAACACTGAAGCTTTCTTT.

The sample holds a few counts of this clone. The gene calls are TRBV7-9 and TRBJ2-1; D is perhaps TRBD2 (7 bases). V was shortened by 1 base and J by 7 bases, with 26 bases between the two germline ends. The germline V gene has CDR1 SEHNR and CDR2 FQNEAQ (reference sequence). This CDR3 contains 19 residues. The chain's CDR3 is CASSLEGGRGRLGRNEQFF. The CDR3 DNA reads TGTGCCAGCAGCTTAGAGGGGGGGCGCGGGCGTTTGGGTCGGAATGAGCAGTTCTTC.

The DNA of the CDR3 is TGTGCCAGCAGCTTCGGACAGTTTGGGGAGACCCAGTACTTC. Protein product: CASSFGQFGETQYF. V gene TRBV7-8 combines with J gene TRBJ2-5, with D tentatively TRBD1 (6 bases). Trimming shortened V by 3 bases and J by 5 bases, and 13 bases separated the two germline ends. Per germline, CDR1 SGHVS and CDR2 FQNEAQ. The CDR3 consists of 14 residues.

This clone was detected only once. The rearrangement links TRBV28 to TRBJ2-3, with TRBD1 matching over 7 bases. Germline CDR1 MDHEN, CDR2 SYDVKM. The CDR3 extends over 17 amino acids. After removal of 1 base from V and 2 bases from J, the junction contained 9 bases not matched to a gene. CDR3 amino acids: CASSLLRTGQYTDTQYF. The CDR3 nucleotides read TGTGCCAGCAGTTTATTAAGAACGGGACAGTACACAGATACGCAGTATTTT.